The T cell receptor beta chain described here comes from a study of blood T cells in healthy people across ages. Whole-study findings and limits: Naive CD4+ cells and diversity were both higher in long-lived donors than in aged donors.

V lost 4 bases to trimming and J lost 9 bases, with 15 bases between them. CDR3 size: 13 residues. Next came a second PCR, run for roughly 6 to 11 cycles, which used a sample-barcoded 5' primer along with a J-beta primer mix. TCRdb itself ran the 5' RACE reads through MiXCR, one entry per CDR3 protein. The table includes about 1.8 million distinct CDR3 sequences, roughly 52% detected once. About this clonotype itself: Its antigen is unknown.

The sequencing sample was made of blood. V and J are TRBV12-3 or TRBV12-4 and TRBJ2-5, with TRBD2 as a possible D gene (6 bases). The receptor was derived from a woman between 40 and 55 years old in good health. This CDR3 is CASSSQPTGAQYF. Written as DNA, the CDR3 is TGTGCCAGCAGTTCGCAGCCCACGGGGGCCCAGTACTTC.